The T cell receptor (beta chain) described here comes from a study of response to subunit inactivated influenza vaccine (dated by TCRdb to the late 2010s). Concerning the study at large: The study used deep quantitative T cell receptor repertoire profiling to track responses to a trivalent subunit inactivated influenza vaccine. Results the study describes overall, beyond this receptor: The authors proposed that each seasonal influenza vaccination may bring in only a limited number of new T cells.

V and J are truncated by 6 bases and 2 bases respectively, leaving an intervening sequence of 11 bases. The germline V gene (reference sequence) specifies MNHEY as CDR1 and SMNVEV as CDR2. The CDR3 has 14 amino acids, counting the end cysteine and phenylalanine. CDR3 DNA is the only sequence kept; it has 42 bases, read in frame from the first base. Concerning this clonotype itself: This receptor's antigen is unknown. Per-nucleotide qualities are absent, and no much larger clonotype sits a single base away.

Library construction relied on RT-PCR. The instrument was an Illumina HiSeq 2500. TCRdb trimmed the raw reads at Q25, called clones with MiXCR and kept productive beta chains. Every distinct CDR3 protein forms one entry, paired with its most common genes and DNA. The sample includes some 540,000 distinct CDR3 sequences, with around 21% observed a single time. The ten largest make up 2.8% of the sample. These data are also associated with another study on T cells expressing NK-cell markers. The other study reports the following: 5'RACE template switching, by which a universal primer site and unique molecular identifiers were added, was used to make TCR beta cDNA libraries. TCR beta-chain repertoires were profiled in sorted CD3+CD56+NKG2C+, CD3+CD56+NKG2C- and CD3+CD56-NKG2C+ T-cell subsets from seven or eight donors. Among the eight sequenced donors, seven were HCMV-seropositive and one was HCMV-seronegative. To restrict sorting to alphabetaTCR-expressing T cells, an anti-gammadeltaTCR antibody was added in several experiments. For roughly 6 donors, the dominant CD3+CD56+NKG2C+ clonotypes were among the top 10 CD8+ clonotypes and accounted for 1.0-7.0% of CD8+ T cells. Those dominant clonotypes were again the most abundant among CD3+CD56-NKG2C+ cells in a few donors, at roughly 25-65%. Whether the expanded NKG2C-expressing T cell clones were specific for HCMV antigens remained unclear. The study sequenced eight donors, all healthy volunteers chosen at random: three men and five women. HCMV serostatus was determined by detecting HCMV-specific IgG in serum with a commercial ELISA kit. Peripheral blood mononuclear cells were isolated from blood by Ficoll density gradient centrifugation. CD4+ and CD8+ T cells were isolated from PBMC by magnetic immunoseparation with Miltenyi isolation kits. cDNA synthesis was primed from the TCR beta constant segment, followed by two successive PCR amplification steps. The libraries were sequenced on Illumina HiSeq 2000/2500, MiSeq or NextSeq, producing 2 x 150 bp reads. MIGEC handled demultiplexing of the reads and grouping by UMI, while MiTCR was used to assemble and quantify clonotypes. To exclude erroneous sequences, any TCR cDNA sequence not supported by at least two reads was discarded. The tcR package was used for downstream repertoire analysis, and clonotypes were matched between fractions using CDR3 nucleotide sequence together with V segment. VDJmatch was used to annotate antigen specificity against VDJdb, with one amino acid substitution allowed in CDR3.

The TCR originated in a man aged 50-59 years who received an inactivated influenza vaccine. Donor details come from another sample of the same person, matched by shared clones. The V gene is TRBV27 and the J gene is TRBJ1-5; the D gene identity is not certain. The sample in question was CD4+ T cells sorted from PBMCs, obtained roughly 13 days after vaccination. This receptor has the CDR3 CASSSAEGNQPQHF. The DNA sequence is TGTGCCAGCAGCTCGGCCGAGGGCAATCAGCCCCAGCATTTT.